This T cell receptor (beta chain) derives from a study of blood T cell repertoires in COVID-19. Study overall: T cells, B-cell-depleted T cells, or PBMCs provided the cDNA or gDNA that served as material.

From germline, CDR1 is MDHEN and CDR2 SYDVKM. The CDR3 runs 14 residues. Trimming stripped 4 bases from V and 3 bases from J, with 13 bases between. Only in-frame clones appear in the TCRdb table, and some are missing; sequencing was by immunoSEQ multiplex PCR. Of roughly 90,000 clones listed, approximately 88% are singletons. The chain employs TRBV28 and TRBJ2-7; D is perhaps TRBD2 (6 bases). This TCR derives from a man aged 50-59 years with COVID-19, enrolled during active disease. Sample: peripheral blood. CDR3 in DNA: TGTGCCAGCAGTTCGCCAAACGGGGGCTACGAGCAGTACTTC. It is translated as CASSSPNGGYEQYF.